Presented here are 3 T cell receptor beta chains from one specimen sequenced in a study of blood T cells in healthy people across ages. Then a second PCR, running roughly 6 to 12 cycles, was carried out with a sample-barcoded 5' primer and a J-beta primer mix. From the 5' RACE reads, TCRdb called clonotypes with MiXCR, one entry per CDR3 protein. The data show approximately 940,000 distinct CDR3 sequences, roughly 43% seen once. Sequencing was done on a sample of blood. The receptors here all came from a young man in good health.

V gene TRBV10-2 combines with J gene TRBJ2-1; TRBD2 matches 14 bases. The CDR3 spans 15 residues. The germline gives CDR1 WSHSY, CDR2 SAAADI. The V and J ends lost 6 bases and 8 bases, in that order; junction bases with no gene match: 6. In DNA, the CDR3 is TGCGCCAGCAGCTCGGGACTAGCGGGGGTTGATGAGCAGTTCTTC. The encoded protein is CASSSGLAGVDEQFF.

CDR3 DNA sequence: TGTGCCAGCCGGGCAGGCCAACTATCAGATGAAAAACTGTTTTTT. Protein: CASRAGQLSDEKLFF. This sequence joins TRBV6-6 and TRBJ1-4; D remains ambiguous. Germline loops: CDR1 MNHNY, CDR2 SVGAGI (reference sequence). The CDR3 has 15 amino acids. The V end lost 8 bases, the J end lost 6 bases, and 19 bases lay between the germline ends.

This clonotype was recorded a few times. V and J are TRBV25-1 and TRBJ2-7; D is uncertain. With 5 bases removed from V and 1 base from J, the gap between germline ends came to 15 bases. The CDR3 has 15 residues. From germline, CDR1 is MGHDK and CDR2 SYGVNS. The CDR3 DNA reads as TGTGCCAGCAGTTCAGCTGGGAACCCGTCCTACGAGCAGTACTTC. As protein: CASSSAGNPSYEQYF.